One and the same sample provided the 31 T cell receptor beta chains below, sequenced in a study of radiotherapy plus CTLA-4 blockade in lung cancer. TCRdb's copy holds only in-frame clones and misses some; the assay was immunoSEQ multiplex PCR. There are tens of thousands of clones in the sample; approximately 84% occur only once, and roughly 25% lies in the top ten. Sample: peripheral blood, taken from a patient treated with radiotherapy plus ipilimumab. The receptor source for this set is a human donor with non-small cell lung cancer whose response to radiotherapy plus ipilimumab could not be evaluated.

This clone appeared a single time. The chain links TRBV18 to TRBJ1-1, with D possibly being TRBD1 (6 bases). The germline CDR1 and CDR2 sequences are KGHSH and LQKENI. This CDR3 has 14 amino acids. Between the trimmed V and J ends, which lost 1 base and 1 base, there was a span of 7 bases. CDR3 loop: CASSPRQENTEAFF. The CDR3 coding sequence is TGTGCCAGCTCACCACGACAGGAGAACACTGAAGCTTTCTTT.

The CDR3 DNA reads TGTGCCAGCAGCTCCCCCGGGAGGGAATTCTACAATGAGCAGTTCTTC. Translating gives CASSSPGREFYNEQFF. The V call is TRBV5-6, the J call TRBJ2-1; 8 bases fit TRBD2. The CDR3 length is 16 residues. Germline V CDR1 and CDR2: SGHDT, YYEEEE. J lost 3 bases, V lost 3 bases, and 8 bases had no gene match.

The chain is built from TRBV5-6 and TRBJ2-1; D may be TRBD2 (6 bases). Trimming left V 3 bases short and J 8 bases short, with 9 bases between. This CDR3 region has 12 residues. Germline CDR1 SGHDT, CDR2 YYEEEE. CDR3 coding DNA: TGTGCCAGCAGCTGGTCGGGGGATGAGCAGTTCTTC. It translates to CASSWSGDEQFF.

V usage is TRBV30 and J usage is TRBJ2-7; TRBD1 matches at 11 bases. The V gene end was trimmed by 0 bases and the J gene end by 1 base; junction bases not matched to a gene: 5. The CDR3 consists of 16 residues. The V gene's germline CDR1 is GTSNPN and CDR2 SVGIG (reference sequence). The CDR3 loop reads CAWSVPRDRGSYEQYF. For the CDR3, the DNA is TGTGCCTGGAGTGTACCCCGGGACAGGGGGTCCTACGAGCAGTACTTC.

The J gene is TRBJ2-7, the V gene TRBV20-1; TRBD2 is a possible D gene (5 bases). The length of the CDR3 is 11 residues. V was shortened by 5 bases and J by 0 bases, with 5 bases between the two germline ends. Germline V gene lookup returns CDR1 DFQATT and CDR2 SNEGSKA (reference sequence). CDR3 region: CSARGSYEQYF. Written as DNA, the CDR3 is TGCAGTGCTCGGGGCTCCTACGAGCAGTACTTC.

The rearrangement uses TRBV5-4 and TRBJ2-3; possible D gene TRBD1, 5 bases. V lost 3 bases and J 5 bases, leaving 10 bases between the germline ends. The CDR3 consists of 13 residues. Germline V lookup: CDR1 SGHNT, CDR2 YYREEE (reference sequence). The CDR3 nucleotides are TGTGCCAGCAGCTCCGACAGAGGAGATACGCAGTATTTT. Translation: CASSSDRGDTQYF.

This CDR3 is CASSFAGAAYNEQFF. The CDR3 DNA reads TGTGCCAGCAGTTTTGCGGGAGCGGCCTACAATGAGCAGTTCTTC. The chain has TRBV27 and TRBJ2-1, with TRBD2 identical over 7 bases. This CDR3 has 15 residues. Germline V gene data show CDR1 as MNHEY and CDR2 as SMNVEV (reference sequence). The V and J ends lost 3 bases and 2 bases, in that order; junction bases with no gene match: 4.

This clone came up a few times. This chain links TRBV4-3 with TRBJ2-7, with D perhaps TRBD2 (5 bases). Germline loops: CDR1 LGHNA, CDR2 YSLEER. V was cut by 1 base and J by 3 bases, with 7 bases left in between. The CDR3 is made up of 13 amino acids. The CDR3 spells CASSQGLLYEQYF. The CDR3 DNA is TGCGCCAGCAGCCAAGGACTACTCTACGAGCAGTACTTC.

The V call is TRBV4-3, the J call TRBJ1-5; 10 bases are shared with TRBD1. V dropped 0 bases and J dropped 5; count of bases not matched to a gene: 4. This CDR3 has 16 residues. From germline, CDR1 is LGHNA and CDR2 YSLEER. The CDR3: CASSQDRQGAHQPQHF. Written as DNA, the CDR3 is TGCGCCAGCAGCCAAGATAGACAGGGGGCCCATCAGCCCCAGCATTTT.

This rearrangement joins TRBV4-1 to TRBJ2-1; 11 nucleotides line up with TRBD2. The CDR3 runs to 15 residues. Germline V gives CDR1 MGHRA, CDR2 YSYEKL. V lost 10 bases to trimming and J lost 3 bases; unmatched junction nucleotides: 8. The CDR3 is CATQTTSGSYNEQFF. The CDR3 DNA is TGCGCCACCCAGACTACTAGCGGGAGCTACAATGAGCAGTTCTTC.

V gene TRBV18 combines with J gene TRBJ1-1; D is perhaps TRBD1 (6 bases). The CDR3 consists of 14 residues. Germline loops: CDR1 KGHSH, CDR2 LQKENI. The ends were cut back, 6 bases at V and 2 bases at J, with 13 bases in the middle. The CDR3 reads CASSGGTLNTEAFF. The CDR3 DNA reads TGTGCCAGCTCCGGGGGGACACTTAACACTGAAGCTTTCTTT.

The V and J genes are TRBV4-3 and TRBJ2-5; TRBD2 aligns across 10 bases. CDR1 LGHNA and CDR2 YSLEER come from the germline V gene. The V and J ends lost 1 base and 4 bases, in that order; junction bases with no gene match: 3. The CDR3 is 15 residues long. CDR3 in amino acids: CASSQGLAGGETQYF. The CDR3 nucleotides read TGCGCCAGCAGCCAAGGACTAGCGGGCGGAGAGACCCAGTACTTC.

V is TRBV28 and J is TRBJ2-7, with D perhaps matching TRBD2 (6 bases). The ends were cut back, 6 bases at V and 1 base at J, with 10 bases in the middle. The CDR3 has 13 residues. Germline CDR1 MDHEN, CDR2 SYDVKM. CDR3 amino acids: CASRAGLSYEQYF. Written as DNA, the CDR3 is TGTGCCAGCAGGGCGGGGCTGTCCTACGAGCAGTACTTC.

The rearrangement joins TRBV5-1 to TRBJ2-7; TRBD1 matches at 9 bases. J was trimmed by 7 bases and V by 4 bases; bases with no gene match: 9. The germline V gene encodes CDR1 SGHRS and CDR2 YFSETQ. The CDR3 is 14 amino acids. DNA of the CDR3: TGCGCCAGCAGCGTCGCACAGGGGGCGCGGGAGCAGTACTTC. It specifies CASSVAQGAREQYF.

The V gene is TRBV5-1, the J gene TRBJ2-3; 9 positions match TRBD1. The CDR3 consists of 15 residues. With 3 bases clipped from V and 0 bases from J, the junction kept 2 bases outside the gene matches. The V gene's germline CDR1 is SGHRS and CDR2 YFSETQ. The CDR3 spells CASSSGQGSTDTQYF. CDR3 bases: TGCGCCAGCAGCTCGGGACAGGGAAGCACAGATACGCAGTATTTT.

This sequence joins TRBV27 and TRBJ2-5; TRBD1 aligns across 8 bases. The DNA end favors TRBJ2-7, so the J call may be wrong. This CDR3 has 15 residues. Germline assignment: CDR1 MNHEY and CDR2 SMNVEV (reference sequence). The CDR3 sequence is CASSWAGGAYSEQYF. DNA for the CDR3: TGTGCCAGCAGTTGGGCAGGGGGCGCGTATAGCGAGCAGTACTTC.

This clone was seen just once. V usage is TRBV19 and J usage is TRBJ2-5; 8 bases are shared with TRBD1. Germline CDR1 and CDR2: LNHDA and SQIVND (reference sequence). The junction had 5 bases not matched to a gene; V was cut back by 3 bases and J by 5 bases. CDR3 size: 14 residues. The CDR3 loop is CASSMGQGAETQYF. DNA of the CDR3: TGTGCCAGTAGTATGGGGCAGGGGGCCGAGACCCAGTACTTC.

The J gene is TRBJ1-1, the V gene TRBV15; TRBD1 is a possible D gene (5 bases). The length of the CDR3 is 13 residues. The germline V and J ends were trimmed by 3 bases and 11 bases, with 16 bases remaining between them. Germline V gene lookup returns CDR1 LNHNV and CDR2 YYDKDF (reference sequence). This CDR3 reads CATSRARRGGAFF. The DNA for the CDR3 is TGTGCCACCAGCAGGGCTCGAAGGGGTGGGGCTTTCTTT. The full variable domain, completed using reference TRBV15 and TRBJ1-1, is DAMVIQNPRYQVTQFGKPVTLSCSQTLNHNVMYWYQQKSSQAPKLLFHYYDKDFNNEADTPDNFQSRRPNTSFCFLDIRSPGLGDTAMYLCATSRARRGGAFFGQGTRLTVV.

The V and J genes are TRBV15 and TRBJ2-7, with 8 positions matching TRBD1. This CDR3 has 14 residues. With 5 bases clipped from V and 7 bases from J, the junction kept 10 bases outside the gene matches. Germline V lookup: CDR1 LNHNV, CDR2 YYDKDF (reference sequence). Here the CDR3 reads CATSGWTGLGEQYF. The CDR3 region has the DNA TGTGCCACCAGCGGATGGACAGGGCTGGGAGAGCAGTACTTC.

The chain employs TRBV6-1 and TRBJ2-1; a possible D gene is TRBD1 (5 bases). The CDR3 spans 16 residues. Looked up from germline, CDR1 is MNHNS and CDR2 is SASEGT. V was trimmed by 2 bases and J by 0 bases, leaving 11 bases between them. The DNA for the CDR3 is TGTGCCAGCAGTGAAAGGGGCACCCCCTCCTACAATGAGCAGTTCTTC. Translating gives CASSERGTPSYNEQFF.

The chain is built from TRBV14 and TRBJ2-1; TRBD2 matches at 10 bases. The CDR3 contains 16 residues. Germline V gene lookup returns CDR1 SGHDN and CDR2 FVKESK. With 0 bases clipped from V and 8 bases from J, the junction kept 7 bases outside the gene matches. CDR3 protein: CASSQEASGSSDEQFF. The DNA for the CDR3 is TGTGCCAGCAGCCAAGAGGCTAGCGGGAGCAGCGATGAGCAGTTCTTC.

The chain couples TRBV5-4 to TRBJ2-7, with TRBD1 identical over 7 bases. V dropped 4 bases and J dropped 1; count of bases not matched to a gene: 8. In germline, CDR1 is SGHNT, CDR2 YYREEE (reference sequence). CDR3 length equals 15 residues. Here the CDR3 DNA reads TGTGCCAGCAGCCCTGCGACAGGGAATTCCTACGAGCAGTACTTC. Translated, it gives CASSPATGNSYEQYF.

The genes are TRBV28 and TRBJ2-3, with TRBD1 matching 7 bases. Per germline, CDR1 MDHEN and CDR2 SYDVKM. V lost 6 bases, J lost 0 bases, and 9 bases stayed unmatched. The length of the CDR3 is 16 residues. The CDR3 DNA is TGTGCCAGCAGCCCCTCCGGGACAGCTAGCACAGATACGCAGTATTTT. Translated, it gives CASSPSGTASTDTQYF.

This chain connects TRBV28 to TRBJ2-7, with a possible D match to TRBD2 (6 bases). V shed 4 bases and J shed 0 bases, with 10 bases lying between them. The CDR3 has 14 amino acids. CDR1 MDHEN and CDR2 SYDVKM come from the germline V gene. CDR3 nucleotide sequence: TGTGCCAGCAGTTCGGACGGGAGCTCCTACGAGCAGTACTTC. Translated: CASSSDGSSYEQYF.

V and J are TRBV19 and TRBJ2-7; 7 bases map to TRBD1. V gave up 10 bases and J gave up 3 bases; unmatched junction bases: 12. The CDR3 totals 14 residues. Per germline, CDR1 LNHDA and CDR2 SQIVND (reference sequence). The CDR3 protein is CATFNYRGLYEQYF. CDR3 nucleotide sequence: TGTGCCACCTTCAATTACAGGGGCCTCTACGAGCAGTACTTC.

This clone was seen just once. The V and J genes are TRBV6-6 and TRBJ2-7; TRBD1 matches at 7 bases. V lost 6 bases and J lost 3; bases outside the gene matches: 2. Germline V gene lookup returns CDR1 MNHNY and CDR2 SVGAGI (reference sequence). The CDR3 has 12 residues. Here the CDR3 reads CASRGQSYEQYF. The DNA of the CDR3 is TGTGCCAGCAGGGGACAGAGCTACGAGCAGTACTTC.

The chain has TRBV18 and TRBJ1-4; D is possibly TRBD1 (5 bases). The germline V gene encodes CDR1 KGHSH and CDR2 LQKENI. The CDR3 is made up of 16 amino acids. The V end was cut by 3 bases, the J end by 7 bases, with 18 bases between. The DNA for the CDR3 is TGTGCCAGCTCACCCGAGCGTGTGAGGGGAGGTGAAAAACTGTTTTTT. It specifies CASSPERVRGGEKLFF.

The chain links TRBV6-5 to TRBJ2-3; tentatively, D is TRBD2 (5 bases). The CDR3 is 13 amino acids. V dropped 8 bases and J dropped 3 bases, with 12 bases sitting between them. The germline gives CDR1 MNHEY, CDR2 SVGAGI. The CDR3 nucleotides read TGTGCCAGCCTCTATCCGGGGACAGATACGCAGTATTTT. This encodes CASLYPGTDTQYF.

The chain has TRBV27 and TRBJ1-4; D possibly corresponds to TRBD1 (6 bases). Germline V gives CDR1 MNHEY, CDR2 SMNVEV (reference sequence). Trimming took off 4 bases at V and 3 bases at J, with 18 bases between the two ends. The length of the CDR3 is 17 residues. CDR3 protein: CASSSRFQDRPNEKLFF. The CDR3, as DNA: TGTGCCAGCAGTTCACGATTTCAGGACAGACCTAATGAAAAACTGTTTTTT.

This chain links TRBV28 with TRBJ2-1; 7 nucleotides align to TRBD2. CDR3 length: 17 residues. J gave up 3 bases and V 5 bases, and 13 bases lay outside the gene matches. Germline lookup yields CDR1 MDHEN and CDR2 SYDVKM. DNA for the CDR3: TGTGCCAGCAGTCATGACCGGGACTACTCTCTCTACAATGAGCAGTTCTTC. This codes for CASSHDRDYSLYNEQFF.

The CDR3 region is CASLRGSGANVLTF. The CDR3 DNA is TGTGCCAGCTTACGAGGCTCTGGGGCCAACGTCCTGACTTTC. The J gene is TRBJ2-6, the V gene TRBV18; no clear D gene. Trimming stripped 7 bases from V and 0 bases from J, with 7 bases between. This CDR3 is built from 14 residues. Per germline, CDR1 KGHSH and CDR2 LQKENI.